This T cell receptor (beta chain) was captured by sequencing in a study of T cell repertoires in cytomegalovirus infection. Study context: CMV epitopes, recently identified HLA-C-restricted and well-studied HLA-B-restricted, were used. An indication of both CMV infection and matching HLA type came from public TCR beta signatures.

Study observations and caveats: Dominating the ex vivo response were TCR beta clonotypes that were CMV-specific and HLA-C-restricted. Cumulated frequencies of public TCR beta families served to identify carriers of CMV plus the relevant HLA.

This clonotype was counted only a few times. Its antigen is undetermined. TCRdb analysed the reads with MiXCR anew, one entry per CDR3 protein. Among approximately 600,000 distinct CDR3 sequences listed, roughly 43% were seen once. The V end was cut by 5 bases, the J end by 6 bases, with 19 bases between. The CDR3 runs 15 residues. From germline, CDR1 is SGHVS and CDR2 FQNEAQ. The material was cultured PBMCs, obtained from culture after CMV antigen stimulation. The sequence derives from a human donor in good health (CMV status not recorded). Some clones in this sample may be carry-over from other donors' samples. The chain employs TRBV7-8 and TRBJ1-1, with a possible D match to TRBD1 (6 bases). The DNA of the CDR3 is TGTGCCAGCAGCCTCATACAGGGTTCTACGGCTGAAGCTTTCTTT. It codes for CASSLIQGSTAEAFF.